This TCR beta chain was found in a study of T cells in Graves' hyperthyroidism and ophthalmopathy. Study-wide background: Peripheral blood was collected at initial diagnosis, before any treatment. Study-wide points: Most thyroid clonotypes expanded above 0.001 were also detected in blood.

This clonotype was observed many times. Its specificity is not known. RNA transcripts gave rise to amplified TCR beta CDR3 regions. HTBI primers were the set used in a first-round RT-PCR of the TCR CDR3. TCRdb processed the multiplex PCR reads anew with MiXCR; each CDR3 protein has one entry. Of 330,000 or so distinct CDR3 sequences listed, roughly a fifth are singletons. This sequence was found in a man aged 45-65 years with Graves' ophthalmopathy. What was sequenced was blood.

The CDR3 region has the DNA TGTGCCAGCAGCTTTCGGACAGCGGAGACCCAGTACTTC. Residues: CASSFRTAETQYF. The chain has TRBV5-5 and TRBJ2-5, with a weak D call TRBD1 (6 bases). CDR3 length equals 13 residues. The V end was cut by 2 bases, the J end by 5 bases, with 10 bases between. Germline V gene lookup returns CDR1 SGHKS and CDR2 YYEKEE (reference sequence).